A single sample gave rise to the 23 T cell receptor beta chains below, sequenced in a study of CXCR3-negative and CXCR3-positive naive CD8 T cells. Broader study findings: Naive cells positive for CXCR3 carried more hydrophobic TRB CDR3s than CXCR3-negative ones.

No antigen has been identified for these receptors. The authors made the TRB cDNA libraries by 5' RACE using UMI labels. TCRdb reworked the 5' RACE reads into one entry per CDR3 protein, no DNA. Recorded for this sample: roughly 63,000 distinct CDR3 sequences. The sequencing input was naive CXCR3+ CD8+ T cells from blood. Subset described: CD45RO-CCR7+CD27+CD95- naive CD8+ T cells expressing CXCR3 (TNR3+). Source of these receptors: a human donor in good health. Some clones in this sample may be carry-over from other donors' samples.

V is TRBV5-1 and J is TRBJ2-7; with no DNA, the TCRdb D assignment of TRBD1 cannot be verified. The CDR3 consists of 15 residues. Germline-derived CDR1 and CDR2 are SGHRS and YFSETQ. CDR3: CASSLECGGGDEQYF.

The chain's CDR3 is CASSQDPKGLSSYEQYF. The chain carries TRBV4-3 and TRBJ2-7; TCRdb returns TRBD2, unconfirmable since there is no DNA. This CDR3 spans 17 amino acids. CDR1 is LGHNA, CDR2 YSLEER, per germline.

The rearrangement uses TRBV29-1 and TRBJ2-7. The CDR3 length is 13 residues. Germline V CDR1 and CDR2: SQVTM, ANQGSEA. CDR3: CSVRLPNHYEQYF.

This rearrangement joins TRBV5-1 to TRBJ2-2. Germline assignment: CDR1 SGHRS and CDR2 YFSETQ. The CDR3 has 17 amino acids. CDR3 region: CASSLVARTANTGELFF.

The chain couples TRBV7-6 to TRBJ2-1; the D call from TCRdb, TRBD1, cannot be confirmed without DNA. Germline V gene data show CDR1 as SGHVS and CDR2 as FNYEAQ. The CDR3 is 17 residues long. This chain's CDR3 is CASSQTTGGYGYNEQFF.

The V call is TRBV27, the J call TRBJ2-7; TCRdb lists TRBD2, though no DNA is available to test this call. From germline, CDR1 is MNHEY and CDR2 SMNVEV (reference sequence). The CDR3 sequence is 15 residues long. This CDR3 reads CASSLSAGKTYEQYF.

V usage is TRBV20-1 and J usage is TRBJ2-2; TCRdb designates TRBD1, a call that cannot be tested without DNA. The germline gives CDR1 DFQATT, CDR2 SNEGSKA (reference sequence). CDR3 size: 16 residues. The CDR3 loop is CSAVSRTGPNTGELFF.

V is TRBV6-2 or TRBV6-3 and J is TRBJ2-2. The CDR3 covers 16 residues. From germline, CDR1 is MNHEY and CDR2 SVGEGT. The CDR3 sequence: CASSYLGYFNTGELFF.

V is TRBV6-2 or TRBV6-3 and J is TRBJ2-5; lacking DNA, the TRBD2 call made by TCRdb goes unchecked. There are 17 residues in the CDR3. CDR1 and CDR2 (germline): MNHEY, SVGEGT. CDR3 sequence: CASSPYTRTSGQETQYF.

The chain combines TRBV10-1 with TRBJ2-2; TCRdb proposes TRBD2, but this gene call is untestable without DNA. The CDR3 covers 14 residues. CDR1 WNHNN and CDR2 SYGVQD come from the germline V gene (reference sequence). The chain's CDR3 is CASTRLAGTGELFF.

This rearrangement joins TRBV29-1 to TRBJ2-1. Germline V lookup: CDR1 SQVTM, CDR2 ANQGSEA. The CDR3 consists of 12 residues. The CDR3 is CSVVPGGNEQFF.

This sequence joins TRBV27 and TRBJ2-1. The CDR3 length is 11 residues. Per the germline V gene, CDR1 is MNHEY and CDR2 is SMNVEV (reference sequence). The CDR3 spells CASSGGNEQFF.

The chain has TRBV7-9 and TRBJ2-1; the D call from TCRdb, TRBD1, cannot be confirmed without DNA. Germline lookup yields CDR1 SEHNR and CDR2 FQNEAQ (reference sequence). The CDR3 contains 15 residues. CDR3: CASSHRTQRANERFF.

The rearrangement uses TRBV28 and TRBJ2-3. This CDR3 has 17 residues. Germline values: CDR1 MDHEN, CDR2 SYDVKM. The CDR3 is CASSFGSGYSPTDTQYF.

The V gene is TRBV28, the J gene TRBJ2-5; TCRdb's assignment of TRBD1 cannot be checked, as there is no DNA. This CDR3 is 16 amino acids long. Germline loops: CDR1 MDHEN, CDR2 SYDVKM. The CDR3 loop is CASRPPGQMYQETQYF.

This sequence joins TRBV27 and TRBJ2-1; TCRdb returns TRBD2, unconfirmable since there is no DNA. CDR3 size: 14 residues. The germline CDR1 and CDR2 sequences are MNHEY and SMNVEV (reference sequence). CDR3: CASMMAGGTNEQFF.

This chain links TRBV2 with TRBJ1-3. Germline V gene lookup returns CDR1 SNHLY and CDR2 FYNNEI. The CDR3 has 15 amino acids. CDR3 sequence: CASSEMKSSGNTIYF.

This sequence joins TRBV28 and TRBJ1-5; the TRBD1 assignment by TCRdb is unverifiable without DNA. The CDR3 length is 16 residues. Germline loops: CDR1 MDHEN, CDR2 SYDVKM. CDR3 region: CASNTGRGRDYQPQHF.

The chain couples TRBV10-2 to TRBJ2-1; TCRdb lists TRBD2, though no DNA is available to test this call. Germline V gives CDR1 WSHSY, CDR2 SAAADI. There are 14 residues in the CDR3. CDR3 region: CASGGGGLSDEQFF.

V usage is TRBV4-3 and J usage is TRBJ1-1; TCRdb reports TRBD1, a call that lacks DNA to check it against. CDR1 LGHNA and CDR2 YSLEER come from the germline V gene. There are 15 residues in the CDR3. The CDR3 loop reads CASSPTRSPIAGAFF.

CDR3 protein: CASQQTMNTEAFF. This chain uses TRBV10-2 with TRBJ1-1. There are 13 residues in the CDR3. CDR1 and CDR2 from the germline V gene are WSHSY and SAAADI.

This chain connects TRBV10-3 to TRBJ2-1. From germline, CDR1 is ENHRY and CDR2 SYGVKD. The CDR3 runs 17 residues. The CDR3: CAISPYTVGTTYNEQFF.

The chain is built from TRBV28 and TRBJ2-3; lacking DNA, the TRBD1 call made by TCRdb goes unchecked. Germline values: CDR1 MDHEN, CDR2 SYDVKM. CDR3 size: 14 residues. The CDR3 protein is CASSTGGGADTQYF.